This paragraph reports one T cell receptor beta chain. Its specificity is not known. The V gene's germline CDR1 is MNHNS and CDR2 SASEGT. V lost 1 base and J lost 11, with 14 bases in between. The length of the CDR3 is 13 residues. The data derive from a study of regulatory dendritic cells for organ transplantation. Study summary: Regulatory dendritic cells were monocyte-derived, receiving vitamin D3 on days 0 and 4 and IL-10 on day 4.

Produced via immunoSEQ multiplex PCR; TCRdb's table is partial and in-frame only. The data show 4,000 to 5,000 clones, 71% seen once. Sorted T cells were CFSE-labeled and cultured roughly five days with allogeneic regulatory or mature dendritic cells at 1:10. This TCR was recovered from a human donor in good health. Sequenced sample: memory CD8+ T cells from blood cultured with dendritic cells. Indicated subset: CD45RO+ memory T cells. The chain recombines TRBV6-1 with TRBJ1-1; D gene ambiguous. Written as DNA, the CDR3 is TGTGCCAGCAGTGAAGGAGAGAGTAATGGGGCTTTCTTT. It yields the protein CASSEGESNGAFF.